This T cell receptor beta chain was found in a study of neoadjuvant anti-PD-1 for oral cavity cancer. Study-wide results and limits: Non-responders to neoadjuvant nivolumab had significantly more clonal PBMC T cells than responders.

Indicated time point: after neoadjuvant nivolumab, at surgical resection. The patients had HPV-negative, locally advanced oral cavity squamous cell carcinoma. This CDR3 has 15 amino acids. The V gene's germline CDR1 is MDHEN and CDR2 SYDVKM. V was shortened by 7 bases and J by 6 bases, with 22 bases between the two germline ends. Notes on this clone: Its antigen is still unknown.

Clones were sequenced by immunoSEQ multiplex PCR, and TCRdb holds only the in-frame ones, with some missing. The table has 14,000 or so clones, around 70% seen once. The chain uses TRBV28 and TRBJ2-7; D unclear. This sequence originates from a person between 40 and 79 years old with oral cavity squamous cell carcinoma. Here the sequenced sample was PBMCs, taken after nivolumab (anti-PD-1) treatment. CDR3 residues: CASNAPVAVNSEQYF. The CDR3 DNA sequence: TGTGCCAGCAACGCCCCTGTAGCTGTTAACTCCGAGCAGTACTTC.